The clone carrying this T cell receptor (beta chain) was counted only a few times. Antigen specificity is unknown. These data originate in a study of beta chain features in type 1 diabetes. What was sequenced were expressed TCRB transcripts, since all of the isolated RNA had been reverse transcribed. Roughly 3.6 million reads were obtained on average from naive, central memory and regulatory T cell samples. Assay used: immunoSEQ multiplex PCR; TCRdb lists only in-frame clones, some missing. The top ten clones hold around 0.029% of a sample with roughly 260,000 clones, about a fifth of them seen once. All sorted populations exceeded 98% purity. Germline V lookup: CDR1 SQVTM, CDR2 ANQGSEA. This CDR3 has 14 residues. Trimming cost V 7 bases and J 7 bases; bases outside gene matches: 4. Study outcomes and limitations: Among all four CD4+ subsets, Type 1 diabetes patients had TCRB CDR3s that were moderately but significantly shorter. Insertion counts at VDJ junctions were lower in type 1 diabetes patients, who also showed more deletions there.

The gene calls are TRBV29-1 and TRBJ2-1; 16 bases fit TRBD2. The sample consisted of naive CD4+ T cells from blood. The clonotype originates from a woman aged 40 to 50 with type 1 diabetes. CDR3 in amino acids: CSAGLAGGRNEQFF. The CDR3 bases are TGCAGCGCGGGACTAGCGGGAGGGCGAAATGAGCAGTTCTTC.